The TCR beta chain under discussion was sequenced for a study of blood T cell repertoires in COVID-19. Overall study context: Material from acute and convalescent COVID-19 was sourced from the United States, Italy and Spain.

Authors' analysis steps: The assay estimated nucleated cells by amplifying reference gene primers. TCRdb's table, derived via immunoSEQ multiplex PCR, lists solely in-frame clones and lacks some. V and J calls and clone size are as listed in that table; D and trimming were resolved from the DNA. The data contain over 200,000 clones, approximately 81% of them singletons. A single count supports this clone. Trimming cost V 6 bases and J 2 bases, with 17 bases left between them. The germline gives CDR1 SGHRS, CDR2 YFSETQ. The CDR3 spans 15 residues. Across fewer than 25 US areas, participants ranged in age from about 18 to 90 years.

The sample comprised PBMCs or T cells enriched from blood (not recorded which). The origin of this receptor is a woman aged 45-59 years with acute COVID-19. The chain uses TRBV5-1 and TRBJ1-1; perhaps TRBD1 as D (6 bases). As DNA, the CDR3 is TGCGCCAGCACCCCGTCACCGGACAGAAACACTGAAGCTTTCTTT. Translated, it gives CASTPSPDRNTEAFF.